The 25 T cell receptor beta chains in this list originate from one sample, sequenced in a study of cytomegalovirus exposure and HLA in healthy donors. In the PCR, 60 Vbeta and 13 Jbeta primers were used. Sequenced by immunoSEQ multiplex PCR; TCRdb stores in-frame clones only, minus some. This sample has around 120,000 clones, with 70% to 80% found just once. The sample consisted of PBMCs. These receptors were obtained from a human donor in good health.

The chain carries TRBV30 and TRBJ2-5; D uncertain. CDR1 GTSNPN and CDR2 SVGIG come from the germline V gene (reference sequence). The CDR3 loop spans 12 amino acids. V lost 3 bases and J 0 bases, leaving 5 bases between the germline ends. The CDR3 is CAWSQNQETQYF. Written as DNA, the CDR3 is TGTGCCTGGAGCCAGAACCAAGAGACCCAGTACTTC. The complete variable domain, with remaining parts taken from reference TRBV30 and TRBJ2-5, reads SQTIHQWPATLVQPVGSPLSLECTVEGTSNPNLYWYRQAAGRGLQLLFYSVGIGQISSEVPQNLSASRPQDRQFILSSKKLLLSDSGFYLCAWSQNQETQYFGPGTRLLVL.

The chain is built from TRBV29-1 and TRBJ1-2; 8 nucleotides align to TRBD1. This CDR3 has 12 amino acids. Trimming took 4 bases from V and 6 from J; bases not matched to a gene: 4. Germline values: CDR1 SQVTM, CDR2 ANQGSEA. The CDR3 spells CSVGDRLDGYTF. In DNA, the CDR3 is TGCAGCGTTGGGGACAGGCTGGATGGCTACACCTTC.

This chain joins TRBV4-2 and TRBJ1-1; D ambiguous. V lost 6 bases and J 0 bases, leaving 11 bases between the germline ends. Germline V gene sequence: CDR1 LGHNA, CDR2 YNFKEQ. This CDR3 comprises 14 residues. This chain's CDR3 is CASRGAYMNTEAFF. As DNA, the CDR3 is TGTGCCAGCAGGGGAGCTTATATGAACACTGAAGCTTTCTTT.

The V and J genes are TRBV5-1 and TRBJ2-5, with TRBD2 matching 11 bases. The ends lost 1 base at V and 5 bases at J; junction bases unmatched: 10. Germline loops: CDR1 SGHRS, CDR2 YFSETQ. The CDR3 sequence is 17 residues long. The CDR3 nucleotides are TGCGCCAGCAGCTTGAGCCGACTAGCGGGGCAAAGGGAGACCCAGTACTTC. Translation: CASSLSRLAGQRETQYF.

The V gene is TRBV6-5, the J gene TRBJ1-1; the match to TRBD1 covers 7 bases. The CDR3 runs to 15 residues. The trim removed 2 bases at V and 8 bases at J, leaving 11 bases unmatched. From germline, CDR1 is MNHEY and CDR2 SVGAGI. The CDR3 sequence: CASSYQPGTAWEAFF. The CDR3 DNA reads as TGTGCCAGCAGTTACCAACCCGGGACAGCCTGGGAAGCTTTCTTT.

The chain links TRBV10-3 to TRBJ2-1, with 7 bases matching TRBD2. In germline, CDR1 is ENHRY, CDR2 SYGVKD. This CDR3 is 15 amino acids long. After removal of 6 bases from V and 6 bases from J, the junction contained 11 bases not matched to a gene. The CDR3 loop reads CAISPKVGGLNEQFF. CDR3 in DNA: TGTGCCATCAGCCCCAAAGTGGGAGGGCTCAATGAGCAGTTCTTC.

About this clone: The junction does not match germline at one end; this may be a read error. The genes are TRBV7-7 and TRBJ2-2; D possibly corresponds to TRBD1 (5 bases). Germline assignment: CDR1 SSHAT and CDR2 FNYEAQ (reference sequence). The CDR3 extends over 13 amino acids. The CDR3 DNA reads as TGTGCTAGCAGCACGGACATCACCGGGGAGCTGTTTTTT. It encodes CASSTDITGELFF. Based on the CDR3 plus reference TRBV7-7 and TRBJ2-2, the full variable domain is GAGVSQSPRYKVTKRGQDVTLRCDPISSHATLYWYQQALGQGPEFLTYFNYEAQPDKSGLPSDRFSAERPEGSISTLTIQRTEQRDSAMYRCASSTDITGELFFGEGSRLTVL.

This clone was seen a few times. The chain joins TRBV9 to TRBJ1-2, with TRBD1 as a possible D gene (5 bases). Trimming removed 0 bases at V and 2 bases at J, with 8 bases between. Germline V gene lookup returns CDR1 SGDLS and CDR2 YYNGEE. The CDR3 covers 14 residues. CDR3 sequence (DNA): TGTGCCAGCAGCGTAGGGGGGGGGAACTATGGCTACACCTTC. This sequence encodes CASSVGGGNYGYTF.

This clone was observed a few times. The chain combines TRBV5-6 with TRBJ2-7, with 12 bases fitting TRBD2. Germline CDR1 is SGHDT and CDR2 is YYEEEE. V was pared by 0 bases and J by 5 bases, with 3 bases of the junction left unmatched. The CDR3 loop spans 15 amino acids. In DNA, the CDR3 is TGTGCCAGCAGCTTGGGGGCTAGCGGGGGGGACGAGCAGTACTTC. It yields the protein CASSLGASGGDEQYF.

The chain joins TRBV27 to TRBJ2-1; D call uncertain. V was cut by 5 bases and J by 8 bases, with 10 bases left in between. The CDR3 runs 12 residues. Germline V CDR1 and CDR2: MNHEY, SMNVEV (reference sequence). This chain's CDR3 is CASSQTSDEQFF. Here the CDR3 DNA reads TGTGCCAGCAGTCAGACATCGGATGAGCAGTTCTTC.

This chain connects TRBV6-4 to TRBJ2-6; 8 bases map to TRBD1. Germline loops: CDR1 MRHNA, CDR2 SNTAGT. There are 17 residues in the CDR3. Unmatched junction bases numbered 5, after V lost 4 bases and J lost 0 bases. The DNA for the CDR3 is TGTGCCAGCAGTGGCCAGGGGGCCTACTCTGGGGCCAACGTCCTGACTTTC. Translating it yields CASSGQGAYSGANVLTF.

The chain carries TRBV28 and TRBJ2-3; 13 bases fit TRBD2. Trimming took 5 bases from V and 6 from J; bases not matched to a gene: 17. The CDR3 has 19 residues. CDR1 and CDR2 (germline): MDHEN, SYDVKM. The DNA of the CDR3 is TGTGCCAGCAGTCCGCCAGCCCTACTAGCGGGAGGGCCCTCGGATACGCAGTATTTT. The encoded protein is CASSPPALLAGGPSDTQYF.

The rearrangement links TRBV4-2 to TRBJ2-2, with 8 bases fitting TRBD2. CDR1 and CDR2 from the germline V gene are LGHNA and YNFKEQ. The CDR3 is 15 residues long. With V trimmed by 1 base and J by 3 bases, 1 base remained unmatched. The CDR3 coding sequence is TGTGCCAGCAGCCAAGCTAGCGGGCACACCGGGGAGCTGTTTTTT. Protein: CASSQASGHTGELFF.

The CDR3 DNA reads TGTGCCAGCAGCTTAGTATCTTACAGGGTAAACACCGGGGAGCTGTTTTTT. It codes for CASSLVSYRVNTGELFF. The V and J genes are TRBV7-8 and TRBJ2-2; possibly TRBD1 for D (6 bases). This CDR3 spans 17 amino acids. Germline CDR1 reads SGHVS; CDR2 reads FQNEAQ. V lost 1 base and J 2 bases, leaving 14 bases between the germline ends. The full variable domain, completed using reference TRBV7-8 and TRBJ2-2, is GAGVSQSPRYKVAKRGQDVALRCDPISGHVSLFWYQQALGQGPEFLTYFQNEAQLDKSGLPSDRFFAERPEGSVSTLKIQRTQQEDSAVYLCASSLVSYRVNTGELFFGEGSRLTVL.

The chain combines TRBV11-2 with TRBJ2-1; 8 nucleotides align to TRBD2. Losses at the gene ends were 1 base for V and 7 bases for J; bases not matched to a gene: 3. This CDR3 contains 14 residues. Germline loops: CDR1 SGHAT, CDR2 FQNNGV. The DNA for the CDR3 is TGTGCCAGCAGCTTAGCGGGGGGGCTAAATGAGCAGTTCTTC. It codes for CASSLAGGLNEQFF.

The rearrangement joins TRBV11-1 to TRBJ2-1; TRBD1 is a possible D gene (6 bases). The CDR3 loop spans 19 amino acids. Looked up from germline, CDR1 is SGHAT and CDR2 is FQDESV (reference sequence). V lost 2 bases to trimming and J lost 4 bases, with 24 bases between them. Written as DNA, the CDR3 is TGTGCCAGCAGCTTACAAACAGGGAACCCGTCGGGCTGGTACAATGAGCAGTTCTTC. Protein: CASSLQTGNPSGWYNEQFF.

The chain is built from TRBV13 and TRBJ1-2; D gene ambiguous. The germline V gene has CDR1 PRHDT and CDR2 FYEKMQ (reference sequence). The CDR3 is made up of 11 amino acids. V lost 1 base to trimming and J lost 5 bases, with 2 bases between them. DNA for the CDR3: TGTGCCAGCAGCTTAGTATATGGCTACACCTTC. The encoded protein is CASSLVYGYTF.

This clone has only one observation. This rearrangement joins TRBV19 to TRBJ1-3, with 7 bases matching TRBD1. The germline gives CDR1 LNHDA, CDR2 SQIVND (reference sequence). With 6 bases clipped from V and 5 bases from J, the junction kept 19 bases outside the gene matches. This CDR3 spans 18 amino acids. The CDR3 nucleotides read TGTGCCAGTAGAAATACCCGGACAGCTACAGGGGTCCGAAACACCATATATTTT. Translation: CASRNTRTATGVRNTIYF. Using reference TRBV19 and TRBJ1-3 for the parts outside the CDR3, the full variable domain is DGGITQSPKYLFRKEGQNVTLSCEQNLNHDAMYWYRQDPGQGLRLIYYSQIVNDFQKGDIAEGYSVSREKKESFPLTVTSAQKNPTAFYLCASRNTRTATGVRNTIYFGEGSWLTVV.

The chain recombines TRBV19 with TRBJ2-5; TRBD2 matches at 9 bases. The end of the DNA is better explained by TRBJ2-7, so the J call may be wrong. The CDR3 is made up of 17 amino acids. The germline CDR1 and CDR2 sequences are LNHDA and SQIVND (reference sequence). Here the CDR3 DNA reads TGTGCCAGTAGTATCCTGACTAGCGGATCGAGCTCCTACGAGCAGTACTTC. It specifies CASSILTSGSSSYEQYF.

The V gene is TRBV30, the J gene TRBJ2-7; weak D call: TRBD1 (6 bases). This CDR3 region has 11 residues. CDR1 and CDR2 (germline): GTSNPN, SVGIG (reference sequence). With 5 bases removed from V and 7 bases from J, the gap between germline ends came to 12 bases. In DNA, the CDR3 is TGTGCCTGGGACACAGGGCGGGAGCAGTACTTC. It translates to CAWDTGREQYF. The variable domain in full, with the rest retrieved from reference TRBV30 and TRBJ2-7, is SQTIHQWPATLVQPVGSPLSLECTVEGTSNPNLYWYRQAAGRGLQLLFYSVGIGQISSEVPQNLSASRPQDRQFILSSKKLLLSDSGFYLCAWDTGREQYFGPGTRLTVT.

J is TRBJ2-1 and V is TRBV5-1; 9 nucleotides agree with TRBD2. CDR1 and CDR2 from the germline V gene are SGHRS and YFSETQ. The CDR3 extends over 16 amino acids. With V trimmed by 5 bases and J by 6 bases, 12 bases remained unmatched. The CDR3 reads CASRAVAGDGPNEQFF. The CDR3 region has the DNA TGCGCCAGCAGGGCAGTAGCGGGGGACGGTCCCAATGAGCAGTTCTTC.

The chain employs TRBV6-1 and TRBJ1-1; 10 nucleotides line up with TRBD1. The junction had 11 bases not matched to a gene; V was cut back by 6 bases and J by 10 bases. The CDR3 has 14 residues. The V gene's germline CDR1 is MNHNS and CDR2 SASEGT. This CDR3 reads CASRIGTGALGAFF. DNA for the CDR3: TGTGCCAGCAGGATCGGGACAGGGGCACTTGGAGCTTTCTTT.

The V and J genes are TRBV30 and TRBJ1-6; D is ambiguous. The V end lost 1 base, the J end lost 7 bases, and 5 bases lay between the germline ends. Germline V gene lookup returns CDR1 GTSNPN and CDR2 SVGIG (reference sequence). The CDR3 runs 12 residues. The CDR3 spells CAWSETNSPLHF. CDR3 in DNA: TGTGCCTGGAGTGAAACAAATTCACCCCTCCACTTT.

The table lists this clone with a few counts. The chain is built from TRBV6-1 and TRBJ2-5; 11 nucleotides align to TRBD2. V lost 4 bases and J lost 9; bases outside the gene matches: 7. Germline V gives CDR1 MNHNS, CDR2 SASEGT. The CDR3 covers 14 residues. DNA of the CDR3: TGTGCCAGCAGTGTTAGCGGGGGGGACAAGCCCCAGTACTTC. Translation: CASSVSGGDKPQYF.

V is TRBV29-1 and J is TRBJ2-7, with TRBD1 as a possible D gene (6 bases). Germline values: CDR1 SQVTM, CDR2 ANQGSEA. V shed 0 bases and J shed 3 bases, with 12 bases lying between them. CDR3 length equals 14 residues. The CDR3 is CSVEDGQGLYEQYF. Here the CDR3 DNA reads TGCAGCGTTGAAGACGGTCAGGGGCTCTACGAGCAGTACTTC.